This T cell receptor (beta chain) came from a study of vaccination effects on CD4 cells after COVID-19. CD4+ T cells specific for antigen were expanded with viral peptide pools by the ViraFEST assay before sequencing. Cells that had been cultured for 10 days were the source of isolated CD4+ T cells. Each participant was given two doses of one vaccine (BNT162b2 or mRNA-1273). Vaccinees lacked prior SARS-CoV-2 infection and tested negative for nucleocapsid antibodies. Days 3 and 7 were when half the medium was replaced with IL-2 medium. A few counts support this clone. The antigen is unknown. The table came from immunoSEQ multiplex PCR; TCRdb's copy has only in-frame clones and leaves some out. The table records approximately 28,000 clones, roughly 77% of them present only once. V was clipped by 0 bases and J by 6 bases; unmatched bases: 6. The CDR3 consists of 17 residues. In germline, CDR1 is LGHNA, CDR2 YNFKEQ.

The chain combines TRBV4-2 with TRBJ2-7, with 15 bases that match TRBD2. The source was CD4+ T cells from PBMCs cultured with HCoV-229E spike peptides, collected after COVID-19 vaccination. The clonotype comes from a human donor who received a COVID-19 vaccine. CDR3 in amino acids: CASSQDLWTSGGGEQYF. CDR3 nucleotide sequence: TGTGCCAGCAGCCAAGATCTTTGGACTAGCGGGGGGGGCGAGCAGTACTTC.